This T cell receptor (beta chain) was sequenced in a study of T-cell memory formation after mild COVID-19. Study-wide background: There were largely donor-specific TCR clusters. General study points: Mainly in CM and EM were contracting CD4+ clones; CD8+ were in EMRA. In pre-infection memory, a portion of responding clones appeared, which suggested that cross-reactive memory joined. SARS-CoV-2 specificity was not confirmed for second-wave clones peaking on day 37.

One entry per CDR3 protein results from TCRdb running MiXCR on the 5' RACE reads. The sample has about 560,000 distinct CDR3 sequences, under 20% seen once. Turning to this clonotype: The target antigen is unknown.

Sample: PBMCs or a T cell subset sorted from them (not recorded which). The sequence derives from an adult woman who had mild COVID-19 (a few samples of this study predate the infection). Cell type and time point are not known.

CDR3 coding DNA: TGTGCCTGGAGTGGGCAGGGAGGATGGGAAAAACTGTTTTTT. Translation: CAWSGQGGWEKLFF. The rearrangement links TRBV30 to TRBJ1-4; a weak D match, TRBD1 (5 bases). Trimming took 1 base from V and 8 from J, leaving 14 bases between them. Germline V gives CDR1 GTSNPN, CDR2 SVGIG (reference sequence). The CDR3 has 14 amino acids.